Below are 17 T cell receptor beta chains sequenced from a single sample in a study of blood T cell repertoires in COVID-19 (dated by TCRdb to 2018 to 2020). Receptor libraries were prepared by the immunoSEQ multiplex PCR assay. Held by TCRdb, this immuneACCESS table contains in-frame sequences only and omits some clones. Under half of the omission traces to an unresolved V gene where checked; the cause of the rest is unknown. Present in this sample are some 150,000 clones, 88% of which were seen just once. Of the sample, more than 1% is held by the ten largest clones. The sample taken for sequencing was PBMCs or T cells enriched from blood (not recorded which). The receptors derive from a woman younger than 45 with acute COVID-19.

This chain uses TRBV12-3 or TRBV12-4 with TRBJ1-3; D is uncertain. V was cut by 8 bases and J by 3 bases, with 5 bases left in between. The CDR3 runs 11 residues. As DNA, the CDR3 is TGTGCCAGCGGGCTTGGAAACACCATATATTTT. Protein sequence: CASGLGNTIYF.

The chain is built from TRBV6-5 and TRBJ2-7, with TRBD1 matching 8 bases. J was trimmed by 7 bases and V by 4 bases; bases with no gene match: 12. Germline V gene lookup returns CDR1 MNHEY and CDR2 SVGAGI. CDR3 length: 15 amino acids. CDR3 amino acids: CASSSPLDRAHEQYF. The CDR3 coding sequence is TGTGCCAGCAGTTCTCCTTTGGACAGGGCCCATGAGCAGTACTTC.

The gene calls are TRBV30 and TRBJ2-3; tentatively, D is TRBD1 (6 bases). Trimming cost V 0 bases and J 1 base, with 14 bases left between them. CDR3 length: 16 residues. The V gene's germline CDR1 is GTSNPN and CDR2 SVGIG (reference sequence). Here the CDR3 DNA reads TGTGCCTGGAGTGTATGGGCAGGGGCAGGCACAGATACGCAGTATTTT. Encoded protein: CAWSVWAGAGTDTQYF.

The chain combines TRBV11-2 with TRBJ2-7; 11 bases are a match to TRBD1. With 0 bases clipped from V and 4 bases from J, the junction kept 5 bases outside the gene matches. The length of the CDR3 is 16 residues. Looked up from germline, CDR1 is SGHAT and CDR2 is FQNNGV. CDR3 sequence reads: CASSLDVGTGGYEQYF. CDR3 DNA: TGTGCCAGCAGCTTAGATGTCGGGACAGGGGGGTACGAGCAGTACTTC.

The chain combines TRBV3-1 (or the pseudogene TRBV3-2) with TRBJ1-5; D is uncertain. With 4 bases removed from V and 0 bases from J, the gap between germline ends came to 10 bases. Germline assignment: CDR1 LGHDT and CDR2 YNNKEL (reference sequence). The CDR3 extends over 15 amino acids. In DNA form, the CDR3 reads TGTGCCAGCAGCCGGTCAGGTTTTAGCAATCAGCCCCAGCATTTT. As protein: CASSRSGFSNQPQHF.

The chain combines TRBV9 with TRBJ2-5; TRBD1 is a possible D gene (6 bases). This CDR3 is built from 15 residues. V lost 0 bases and J lost 7, with 16 bases in between. CDR1 SGDLS and CDR2 YYNGEE come from the germline V gene. CDR3 DNA: TGTGCCAGCAGCGTAGGGGGAACGCTCAGGGGGACCCAGTACTTC. Translated: CASSVGGTLRGTQYF.

The chain carries TRBV3-1 (or the pseudogene TRBV3-2) and TRBJ2-7; D possibly corresponds to TRBD1 (5 bases). There are 12 residues in the CDR3. Germline V gene data show CDR1 as LGHDT and CDR2 as YNNKEL (reference sequence). V gave up 1 base and J gave up 10 bases, with 11 bases separating them. DNA of the CDR3: TGTGCCAGCAGCCAAGCGACAGCATTTCAGTACTTC. It encodes CASSQATAFQYF.

This chain connects TRBV3-1 (or the pseudogene TRBV3-2) to TRBJ1-2; weak D call: TRBD1 (5 bases). The germline CDR1 and CDR2 sequences are LGHDT and YNNKEL (reference sequence). There are 15 residues in the CDR3. Trimming stripped 4 bases from V and 5 bases from J, with 17 bases between. CDR3 sequence: CASSRERGRDYGYTF. The DNA for the CDR3 is TGTGCCAGCAGCCGGGAAAGAGGCAGGGATTATGGCTACACCTTC.

The V gene is TRBV3-1 (or the pseudogene TRBV3-2), the J gene TRBJ2-3; 13 bases map to TRBD2. The trim removed 1 base at V and 2 bases at J, leaving 12 bases unmatched. This CDR3 region has 20 residues. Germline CDR1 is LGHDT and CDR2 is YNNKEL (reference sequence). The CDR3 loop is CASSQVHRTGTSGATDTQYF. Written as DNA, the CDR3 is TGTGCCAGCAGCCAAGTCCACCGGACCGGGACTAGCGGGGCCACAGATACGCAGTATTTT.

Only a few counts were recorded for this clone. V gene TRBV7-2 combines with J gene TRBJ2-2; no reliable D call. Germline V gives CDR1 SGHTA, CDR2 FQGNSA. This CDR3 contains 13 residues. Trimming took 6 bases from V and 0 from J, leaving 5 bases between them. In DNA form, the CDR3 reads TGTGCCAGCAGTCGAGCGAACACCGGGGAGCTGTTTTTT. This encodes CASSRANTGELFF.

V usage is TRBV5-3 and J usage is TRBJ1-3; D gene uncertain. TRBV5-3 is given ORF status, its function remaining uncertain. The CDR3 spans 13 residues. The V end lost 2 bases, the J end lost 8 bases, and 11 bases lay between the germline ends. The CDR3 loop is CARSFDSCDTIYF. The CDR3, as DNA: TGTGCCAGAAGCTTTGACTCGTGTGACACCATATATTTT.

The chain couples TRBV27 to TRBJ1-1; D not resolved. CDR3 length: 15 residues. Germline loops: CDR1 MNHEY, CDR2 SMNVEV (reference sequence). V lost 6 bases to trimming and J lost 6 bases, with 20 bases between them. The CDR3 reads CASSVRGTGGAEAFF. In nucleotides, the CDR3 is TGTGCCAGCAGCGTCAGAGGTACCGGCGGGGCTGAAGCTTTCTTT.

V gene TRBV30 combines with J gene TRBJ1-4; 9 bases align to TRBD1. V was clipped by 2 bases and J by 5 bases; unmatched bases: 6. The CDR3 length is 15 residues. Germline-derived CDR1 and CDR2 are GTSNPN and SVGIG (reference sequence). CDR3 in DNA: TGTGCCTGGAGTAACCCGGACAGGGGAAATGAAAAACTGTTTTTT. It specifies CAWSNPDRGNEKLFF.

The chain couples TRBV6-4 to TRBJ2-1; no reliable D call. Germline-derived CDR1 and CDR2 are MRHNA and SNTAGT. The CDR3 loop spans 15 amino acids. The V end was cut by 2 bases, the J end by 8 bases, with 16 bases between. Here the CDR3 reads CASSDPPLGIHEQFF. CDR3 nucleotide sequence: TGTGCCAGCAGTGACCCACCCCTAGGAATTCATGAGCAGTTCTTC.

The chain has TRBV15 and TRBJ2-3; TRBD2 agrees at 11 bases. The CDR3 is made up of 18 amino acids. Germline V lookup: CDR1 LNHNV, CDR2 YYDKDF (reference sequence). With 1 base clipped from V and 5 bases from J, the junction kept 11 bases outside the gene matches. The CDR3 sequence is CATSRARLAGIGQDTQYF. Here the CDR3 DNA reads TGTGCCACCAGCAGAGCGAGACTAGCGGGAATTGGTCAAGATACGCAGTATTTT. Based on the CDR3 plus reference TRBV15 and TRBJ2-3, the full variable domain is DAMVIQNPRYQVTQFGKPVTLSCSQTLNHNVMYWYQQKSSQAPKLLFHYYDKDFNNEADTPDNFQSRRPNTSFCFLDIRSPGLGDTAMYLCATSRARLAGIGQDTQYFGPGTRLTVL.

The V gene is TRBV3-1 (or the pseudogene TRBV3-2), the J gene TRBJ1-1; 9 bases are a match to TRBD1. Germline CDR1 is LGHDT and CDR2 is YNNKEL (reference sequence). The CDR3 length is 13 residues. Losses at the gene ends were 3 bases for V and 11 bases for J; bases not matched to a gene: 7. The DNA of the CDR3 is TGTGCCAGCAGCCATGCCGGGACAGGGTCGGCTTTCTTT. Translating it yields CASSHAGTGSAFF.

The count of this clone is one. The chain has TRBV6-2 or TRBV6-3 and TRBJ2-5, with 15 bases lining up with TRBD2. The CDR3 loop spans 17 amino acids. Germline lookup yields CDR1 MNHEY and CDR2 SVGEGT. J was trimmed by 5 bases and V by 5 bases; bases with no gene match: 9. The CDR3 spells CASSDPGLAGGRETQYF. CDR3 DNA: TGTGCCAGCAGTGACCCGGGACTAGCGGGAGGACGGGAGACCCAGTACTTC.